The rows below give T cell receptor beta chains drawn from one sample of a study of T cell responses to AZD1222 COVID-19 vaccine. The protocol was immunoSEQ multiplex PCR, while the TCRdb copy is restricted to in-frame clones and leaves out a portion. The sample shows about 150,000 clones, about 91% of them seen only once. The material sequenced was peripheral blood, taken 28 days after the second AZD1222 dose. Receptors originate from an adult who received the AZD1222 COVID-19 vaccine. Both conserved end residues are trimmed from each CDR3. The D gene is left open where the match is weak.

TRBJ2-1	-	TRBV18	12	ASSPTQDYNEQF
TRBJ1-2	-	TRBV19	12	ASSIGGQSYGYT
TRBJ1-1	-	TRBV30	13	AWSERGVSDTEAF
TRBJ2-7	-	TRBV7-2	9	ASSLGPDPY
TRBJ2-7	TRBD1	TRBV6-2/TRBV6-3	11	ASSYRDRVEQY
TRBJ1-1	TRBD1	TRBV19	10	ASTGGAPEAF
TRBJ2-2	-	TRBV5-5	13	ASSKGHGNTGELF
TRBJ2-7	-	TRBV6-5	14	ASSYSLAATTYEQY
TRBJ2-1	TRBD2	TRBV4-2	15	ASSQATSGSSYNEQF
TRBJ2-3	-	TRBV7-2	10	ASSLDSDTQY
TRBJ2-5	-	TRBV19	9	ASSEGETQY
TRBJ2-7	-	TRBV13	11	ASSFSFSYEQY
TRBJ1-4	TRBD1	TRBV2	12	ASSVGQGQEKLF
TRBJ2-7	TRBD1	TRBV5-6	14	ASSFTRTGGSYEQY
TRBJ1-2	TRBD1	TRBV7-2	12	ASSQPDRDGGYT
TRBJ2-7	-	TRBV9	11	ASSVAVGYEQY
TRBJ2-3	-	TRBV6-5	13	ASRGEPGSTDTQY
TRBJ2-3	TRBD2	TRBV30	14	AWSGGLAGGGDTQY
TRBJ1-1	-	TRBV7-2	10	ASSLRSIEAF
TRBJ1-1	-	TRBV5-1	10	ASSLRDTEAF
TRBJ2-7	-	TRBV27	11	ASSLQGSYEQY
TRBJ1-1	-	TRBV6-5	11	ASSIQRNTEAF
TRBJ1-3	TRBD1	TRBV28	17	ASSPRYYRGNSSGNTIY
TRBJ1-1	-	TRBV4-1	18	ASSQDELVVLKIPGFEAF
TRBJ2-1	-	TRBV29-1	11	SVDRSVPYEQF
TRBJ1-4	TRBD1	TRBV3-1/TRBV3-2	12	ASSLGQGSEKLF
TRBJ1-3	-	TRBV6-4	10	ARDVGRNTIY
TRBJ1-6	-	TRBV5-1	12	ASSLEQGHSPLH
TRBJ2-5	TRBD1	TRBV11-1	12	ASSPGTGKETQY
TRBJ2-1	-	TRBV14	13	ASSQESFSYNEQF